One T cell receptor (beta chain) is described in this entry. Its target is not known. This entry belongs to a study of CXCR3-negative and CXCR3-positive naive CD8 T cells. Regarding the study as a whole: Whereas memory cells differed, naive CXCR3-negative and CXCR3-positive cells shared similar TRBV-TRBJ usage. Post-cryopreservation CXCR3 expression was partly diminished, and the bulk of assays employed fresh PBMCs.

TRB cDNA was prepared as libraries by UMI-labeled 5' RACE. Reprocessing the 5' RACE reads, TCRdb reports a single entry for every CDR3 protein and omits DNA. In all, the sample yields about 92,000 distinct CDR3 sequences. The CDR3 sequence is 15 residues long. Germline values: CDR1 SGHRS, CDR2 YFSETQ. This clonotype was sampled from a human donor in good health. Some clones in this sample may be carry-over from other donors' samples. V usage is TRBV5-1 and J usage is TRBJ2-7; absent DNA, TCRdb's TRBD1 call cannot be checked. Input material: naive CXCR3- CD8+ T cells from blood. As to subset: CD45RO-CCR7+CD27+CD95- naive CD8+ T cells lacking CXCR3 (TNR3-). This chain's CDR3 is CASSLGTGLTYEQYF.